This T cell receptor (beta chain) emerged from a study of T-cell reconstitution after alpha-beta-depleted transplantation in children. The CDR3 sequence is 17 residues long. Unique molecular identifiers were incorporated when the TCRbeta library was constructed. TCRdb independently ran MiXCR on the PCR reads; one entry per CDR3 protein. The sample shows approximately 590,000 distinct CDR3 sequences, more than 9% of them seen only once. This clonotype was counted ten times or more. This rearrangement joins TRBV21-1 to TRBJ2-4; the table's TRBD2 call for D was not verified on the DNA. TRBV21-1 corresponds to a pseudogene. This receptor was obtained from a human donor who donated a stem cell graft to a child with acute myeloid leukemia. This sample comprised PBMCs from the stem cell graft donor, obtained from the stem cell graft. CDR3 in amino acids: CASHPLAGVLAKNIQYF. The CDR3 nucleotides are TGTGCCAGCCATCCGTTAGCGGGGGTACTAGCCAAAAACATTCAGTACTTC.